The 28 T cell receptor beta chains listed next were all sequenced from one sample in a study of Ad26.COV2.S vaccination and SARS-CoV-2 variants. Documented treatment: some 20 received Ad26.COV2.S at low or high dose, single or two shots; 5 received placebo; per-sample allocation not given. Repertoires come from day 63 after the first vaccine or placebo injection. Repertoires were generated with immunoSEQ multiplex PCR, while TCRdb's copy carries only in-frame clones and drops some. The table shows about 350,000 clones, with 80% to 90% occurring only once. This specimen was peripheral blood, taken in a trial of Ad26.COV2.S vaccine versus placebo. The receptor set was obtained from a person aged 18 to 65 who received the Ad26.COV2.S COVID-19 vaccine or a placebo.

CDR3 sequence (DNA): TGCGCCAGCAGCGTGACCACGAATGAGCAGTTCTTC. Its protein is CASSVTTNEQFF. This chain uses TRBV5-1 with TRBJ2-1; D gene unclear. V lost 4 bases and J lost 7, with 9 bases in between. The CDR3 covers 12 residues. CDR1 is SGHRS, CDR2 YFSETQ, per germline.

The chain uses TRBV4-3 and TRBJ2-6; 8 positions match TRBD1. J was trimmed by 2 bases and V by 1 base; bases with no gene match: 1. The CDR3 loop spans 16 amino acids. CDR1 and CDR2 from the germline V gene are LGHNA and YSLEER. CDR3 in DNA: TGCGCCAGCAGCCAAGGACAGGGGACTGGGGCCAACGTCCTGACTTTC. Encoded protein: CASSQGQGTGANVLTF.

This rearrangement joins TRBV3-1 (or the pseudogene TRBV3-2) to TRBJ2-5; 8 nucleotides match TRBD2. CDR3 size: 14 residues. The J segment lost 5 bases and the V segment lost 4 bases, leaving 6 bases of the junction unmatched. The V gene's germline CDR1 is LGHDT and CDR2 YNNKEL (reference sequence). CDR3 amino acids: CASSLRGGRETQYF. The CDR3 DNA reads TGTGCCAGCAGCCTCCGGGGGGGCCGGGAGACCCAGTACTTC.

The CDR3, as DNA: TGTGCCAGCAGCCCAGACTTCCCTCCAACAGATACGCAGTATTTT. Amino acid sequence: CASSPDFPPTDTQYF. The J gene is TRBJ2-3, the V gene TRBV13; D not certain. Germline V CDR1 and CDR2: PRHDT, FYEKMQ (reference sequence). The CDR3 sequence is 15 residues long. V lost 5 bases, J lost 3 bases, and 15 bases lay in between.

The rearrangement uses TRBV4-3 and TRBJ1-2; D may be TRBD1 (5 bases). This CDR3 is 16 amino acids long. The ends were cut back, 0 bases at V and 7 bases at J, with 18 bases in the middle. The germline V gene encodes CDR1 LGHNA and CDR2 YSLEER. CDR3 sequence: CASSQDAFRGRGGYTF. Written as DNA, the CDR3 is TGCGCCAGCAGCCAAGACGCCTTTCGAGGGAGGGGTGGCTACACCTTC.

The chain has TRBV18 and TRBJ2-7; 11 nucleotides match TRBD1. V was clipped by 6 bases and J by 5 bases; unmatched bases: 6. The CDR3 runs to 14 residues. Germline-derived CDR1 and CDR2 are KGHSH and LQKENI. Here the CDR3 reads CASSGQGGGDEQYF. The CDR3 nucleotides read TGTGCCAGCTCGGGACAGGGGGGAGGCGACGAGCAGTACTTC.

The chain joins TRBV28 to TRBJ2-1, with 8 bases matching TRBD1. Germline V lookup: CDR1 MDHEN, CDR2 SYDVKM. V gave up 7 bases and J gave up 1 base; unmatched junction bases: 6. This CDR3 has 15 amino acids. Written as DNA, the CDR3 is TGTGCCAGCAAGAGGCAGGGGGCGTCCTACAATGAGCAGTTCTTC. Protein sequence: CASKRQGASYNEQFF.

Turning to this clone: This sample also contains other DNA sequences that code for the same CDR3. The V and J genes are TRBV6-2 or TRBV6-3 and TRBJ1-2; 9 bases map to TRBD1. Trimming removed 5 bases from V and 8 bases from J; junction bases left unmatched: 3. The CDR3 has 12 amino acids. CDR1 MNHEY and CDR2 SVGEGT come from the germline V gene. The CDR3 protein is CASSRTGEGYTF. CDR3 coding DNA: TGTGCCAGCAGTCGGACAGGGGAAGGCTACACCTTC.

The chain carries TRBV6-2 or TRBV6-3 and TRBJ2-5; 8 nucleotides line up with TRBD1. The CDR3 length is 14 residues. The germline V gene encodes CDR1 MNHEY and CDR2 SVGEGT. J gave up 5 bases and V 4 bases, and 6 bases lay outside the gene matches. This CDR3 reads CASSWSTGVETQYF. The DNA of the CDR3 is TGTGCCAGCAGTTGGTCGACAGGGGTGGAGACCCAGTACTTC.

The chain carries TRBV20-1 and TRBJ1-1; D may be TRBD1 (5 bases). CDR3 size: 14 residues. The V end lost 3 bases, the J end lost 1 base, and 12 bases lay between the germline ends. The germline V gene encodes CDR1 DFQATT and CDR2 SNEGSKA (reference sequence). The CDR3 nucleotides read TGCAGTGCTAGTCGGGGGGTATCGAACACTGAAGCTTTCTTT. It codes for CSASRGVSNTEAFF.

For this clone: In the same sample, other DNA sequences code for this CDR3. The V and J genes are TRBV9 and TRBJ2-5; possibly TRBD2 for D (6 bases). Germline values: CDR1 SGDLS, CDR2 YYNGEE. The ends were cut back, 0 bases at V and 2 bases at J, with 8 bases in the middle. The CDR3 loop spans 14 amino acids. The CDR3 nucleotides are TGTGCCAGCAGCGTAGTGGGGGGTCAAGAGACCCAGTACTTC. The encoded protein is CASSVVGGQETQYF.

V gene TRBV24-1 combines with J gene TRBJ2-2; 10 nucleotides align to TRBD1. This CDR3 region has 22 residues. Germline CDR1 reads KGHDR; CDR2 reads SFDVKD. J lost 7 bases, V lost 4 bases, and 26 bases had no gene match. The CDR3 DNA reads as TGTGCCACCAGTGACCCGACAGGGGGCTCCTCTGCCCCTGGAGCTACGGGCGGGGAGCTGTTTTTT. It yields the protein CATSDPTGGSSAPGATGGELFF.

In its sample, this clone was seen a few times. V usage is TRBV7-2 and J usage is TRBJ2-7; TRBD2 agrees at 8 bases. CDR1 is SGHTA, CDR2 FQGNSA, per germline. Trimming cost V 5 bases and J 5 bases; bases outside gene matches: 11. The CDR3 extends over 15 amino acids. The CDR3 is CASSPAGGAADEQYF. For the CDR3, the DNA is TGTGCCAGCAGCCCCGCCGGGGGGGCCGCCGACGAGCAGTACTTC. Complete variable domain (other parts from reference TRBV7-2 and TRBJ2-7): GAGVSQSPSNKVTEKGKDVELRCDPISGHTALYWYRQSLGQGLEFLIYFQGNSAPDKSGLPSDRFSAERTGGSVSTLTIQRTQQEDSAVYLCASSPAGGAADEQYFGPGTRLTVT.

V is TRBV19 and J is TRBJ1-5; D call uncertain. The CDR3 spans 12 residues. Trimming left V 3 bases short and J 7 bases short, with 7 bases between. The germline gives CDR1 LNHDA, CDR2 SQIVND (reference sequence). The CDR3 region is CASSILQQPQHF. CDR3 coding DNA: TGTGCCAGTAGTATCTTACAGCAGCCCCAGCATTTT.

This chain uses TRBV28 with TRBJ1-2; D may be TRBD1 (5 bases). The CDR3 runs to 16 residues. V dropped 6 bases and J dropped 1 base, with 18 bases sitting between them. The germline CDR1 and CDR2 sequences are MDHEN and SYDVKM. The CDR3 is CASSPVPGRGNYGYTF. As DNA, the CDR3 is TGTGCCAGCAGCCCCGTTCCAGGGAGAGGTAACTATGGCTACACCTTC.

J is TRBJ2-5 and V is TRBV7-8, with a tentative D call TRBD1 (6 bases). Trimming removed 1 base from V and 4 bases from J, with 10 bases in between. Germline V gene data show CDR1 as SGHVS and CDR2 as FQNEAQ. This CDR3 contains 14 residues. The CDR3: CASSLEGVGETQYF. The CDR3, as DNA: TGTGCCAGCAGCTTAGAGGGGGTCGGAGAGACCCAGTACTTC.

This sequence joins TRBV30 and TRBJ1-4; D remains ambiguous. V was trimmed by 1 base and J by 5 bases, leaving 5 bases between them. Germline loops: CDR1 GTSNPN, CDR2 SVGIG (reference sequence). The CDR3 has 12 residues. The CDR3 coding sequence is TGTGCCTGGAGTGAGCAGAATGAAAAACTGTTTTTT. It specifies CAWSEQNEKLFF.

The chain carries TRBV28 and TRBJ2-1; D not certain. The CDR3 is 11 amino acids. The V end lost 10 bases, the J end lost 9 bases, and 13 bases lay between the germline ends. CDR1 is MDHEN and CDR2 is SYDVKM in the germline V gene. The CDR3, as DNA: TGTGCCACCAAGAGCCGGGTTGAGCAGTTCTTC. It translates to CATKSRVEQFF.

J is TRBJ2-7 and V is TRBV30; D call uncertain. Germline CDR1 and CDR2: GTSNPN and SVGIG (reference sequence). This CDR3 is built from 13 residues. V lost 3 bases and J 0 bases, leaving 9 bases between the germline ends. The DNA of the CDR3 is TGTGCCTGGAGCGGCGGAAGCTCCTACGAGCAGTACTTC. Translating it yields CAWSGGSSYEQYF.

This clone was counted between two and nine times. The chain employs TRBV11-2 and TRBJ1-1; D is undetermined. This CDR3 contains 12 residues. Trimming shortened V by 1 base and J by 7 bases, and 7 bases separated the two germline ends. Germline CDR1 is SGHAT and CDR2 is FQNNGV. This chain's CDR3 is CASSLAQVEAFF. The CDR3 DNA is TGTGCCAGCAGCTTAGCTCAGGTTGAAGCTTTCTTT.

As to this clone: This sample also contains other DNA sequences that code for the same CDR3. The chain joins TRBV15 to TRBJ2-7, with D possibly being TRBD1 (6 bases). The CDR3 runs 13 residues. Germline V CDR1 and CDR2: LNHNV, YYDKDF (reference sequence). V gave up 5 bases and J gave up 4 bases, with 12 bases separating them. The DNA for the CDR3 is TGTGCCACCAGCGGAACAGGGTCGTACGAGCAGTACTTC. Translated, it gives CATSGTGSYEQYF.

This chain joins TRBV6-5 and TRBJ2-3; 7 positions match TRBD2. The germline gives CDR1 MNHEY, CDR2 SVGAGI. This CDR3 spans 15 amino acids. V was pared by 7 bases and J by 7 bases, with 14 bases of the junction left unmatched. This CDR3 reads CASTFSGDGVHTQYF. The CDR3 DNA follows: TGTGCCAGCACTTTCAGCGGGGACGGGGTTCATACGCAGTATTTT.

The V and J genes are TRBV4-1 and TRBJ1-2; D gene unclear. V was cut by 1 base and J by 6 bases, with 12 bases left in between. There are 14 residues in the CDR3. Germline assignment: CDR1 MGHRA and CDR2 YSYEKL. CDR3 sequence: CASSQGLTPDGYTF. CDR3 bases: TGCGCCAGCAGCCAAGGGCTGACACCAGATGGCTACACCTTC.

This chain joins TRBV2 and TRBJ1-1; 11 nucleotides match TRBD1. In germline, CDR1 is SNHLY, CDR2 FYNNEI. V lost 4 bases to trimming and J lost 4 bases; unmatched junction nucleotides: 5. The CDR3 has 15 residues. In DNA form, the CDR3 reads TGTGCCAGCAGTGGGACAGGGGGCGGGAGCACTGAAGCTTTCTTT. It specifies CASSGTGGGSTEAFF.

In nucleotides, the CDR3 is TGCGCCAGCAGCTTTCAGGGAGGGACCGGAGATACGCAGTATTTT. Translation gives CASSFQGGTGDTQYF. J is TRBJ2-3 and V is TRBV5-1; TRBD2 matches 7 bases. With 2 bases clipped from V and 5 bases from J, the junction kept 8 bases outside the gene matches. Germline V lookup: CDR1 SGHRS, CDR2 YFSETQ. The CDR3 is made up of 15 amino acids.

This chain joins TRBV4-1 and TRBJ2-5; D gene uncertain. V was clipped by 0 bases and J by 1 base, with 24 bases between them. The CDR3 is made up of 20 amino acids. Germline V gene data show CDR1 as MGHRA and CDR2 as YSYEKL. The CDR3 DNA reads as TGCGCCAGCAGCCAAGATTCTTCTCAAACTCGAACCGGATTCCAAGAGACCCAGTACTTC. Translating it yields CASSQDSSQTRTGFQETQYF.

The chain has TRBV25-1 and TRBJ1-4; unclear D gene. CDR1 and CDR2 (germline): MGHDK, SYGVNS. Trimming pared 0 bases from V and 7 bases from J, leaving 18 bases between. The CDR3 runs 17 residues. The CDR3 DNA reads TGTGCCAGCAGTGAATATCAGCCTCTAGCCGCCTCTGAAAAACTGTTTTTT. It is translated as CASSEYQPLAASEKLFF.

V is TRBV7-8 and J is TRBJ1-2; D is unclear. CDR1 is SGHVS, CDR2 FQNEAQ, per germline. The CDR3 totals 14 residues. Trimming took 5 bases from V and 1 from J, leaving 11 bases between them. CDR3 DNA sequence: TGTGCCAGCAGCCTAGGGATCCTTAACTATGGCTACACCTTC. As protein: CASSLGILNYGYTF.